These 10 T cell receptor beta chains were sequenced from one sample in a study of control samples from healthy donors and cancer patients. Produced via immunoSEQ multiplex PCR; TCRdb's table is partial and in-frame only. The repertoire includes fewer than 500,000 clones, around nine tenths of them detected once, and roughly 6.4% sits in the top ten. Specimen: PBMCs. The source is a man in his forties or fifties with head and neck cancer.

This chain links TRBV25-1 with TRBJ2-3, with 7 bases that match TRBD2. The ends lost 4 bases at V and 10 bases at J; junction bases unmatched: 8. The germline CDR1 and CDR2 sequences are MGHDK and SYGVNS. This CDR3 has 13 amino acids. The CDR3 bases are TGTGCCAGCAGTGTGGGGAGGGCCCTGCCGCAGTATTTT. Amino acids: CASSVGRALPQYF.

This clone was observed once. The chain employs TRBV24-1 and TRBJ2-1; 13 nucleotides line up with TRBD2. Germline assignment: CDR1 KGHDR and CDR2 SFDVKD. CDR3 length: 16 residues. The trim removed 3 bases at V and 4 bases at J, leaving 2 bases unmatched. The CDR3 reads CATSDKLAGGYNEQFF. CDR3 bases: TGTGCCACCAGTGATAAACTAGCGGGGGGGTACAATGAGCAGTTCTTC.

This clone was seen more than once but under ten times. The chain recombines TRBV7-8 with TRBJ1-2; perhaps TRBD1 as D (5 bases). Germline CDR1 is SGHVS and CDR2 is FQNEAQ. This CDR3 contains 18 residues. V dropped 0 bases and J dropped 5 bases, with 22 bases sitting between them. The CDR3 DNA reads TGTGCCAGCAGCTTAGCTGGGGTGGTATTCAGGGTTCGGTATGGCTACACCTTC. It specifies CASSLAGVVFRVRYGYTF.

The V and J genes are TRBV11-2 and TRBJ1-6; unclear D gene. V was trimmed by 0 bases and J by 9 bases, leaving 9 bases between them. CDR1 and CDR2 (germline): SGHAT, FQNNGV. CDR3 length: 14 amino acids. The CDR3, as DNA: TGTGCCAGCAGCTTAGATCGGGATGTTTCACCCCTCCACTTT. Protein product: CASSLDRDVSPLHF.

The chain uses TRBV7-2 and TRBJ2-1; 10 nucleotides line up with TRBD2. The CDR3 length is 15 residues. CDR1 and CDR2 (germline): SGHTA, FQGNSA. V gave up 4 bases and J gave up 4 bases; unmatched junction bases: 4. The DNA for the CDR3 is TGTGCCAGCAGCTCCGGGACTAGCGTTTACAATGAGCAGTTCTTC. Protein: CASSSGTSVYNEQFF.

The CDR3 DNA sequence: TGTGCCAGCAGTTCCCCAGTAGGCCCACCCCTCCACTTT. Its protein product is CASSSPVGPPLHF. The rearrangement joins TRBV12-3 or TRBV12-4 to TRBJ1-6; no clear D. This CDR3 contains 13 residues. V dropped 4 bases and J dropped 11 bases, with 12 bases sitting between them.

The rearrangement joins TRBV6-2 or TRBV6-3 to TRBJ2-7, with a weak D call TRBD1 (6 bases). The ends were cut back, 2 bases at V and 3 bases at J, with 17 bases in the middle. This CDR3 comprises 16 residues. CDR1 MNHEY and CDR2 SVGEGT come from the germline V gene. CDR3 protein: CASSYVDSTESYEQYF. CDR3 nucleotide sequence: TGTGCCAGCAGTTACGTGGACAGTACGGAGAGCTACGAGCAGTACTTC.

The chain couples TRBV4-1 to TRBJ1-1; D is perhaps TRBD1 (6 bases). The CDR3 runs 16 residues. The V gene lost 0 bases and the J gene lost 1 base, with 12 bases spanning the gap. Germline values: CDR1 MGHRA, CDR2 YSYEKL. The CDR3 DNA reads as TGCGCCAGCAGCCAAGATTTCTCCAGGGGGAACACTGAAGCTTTCTTT. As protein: CASSQDFSRGNTEAFF.

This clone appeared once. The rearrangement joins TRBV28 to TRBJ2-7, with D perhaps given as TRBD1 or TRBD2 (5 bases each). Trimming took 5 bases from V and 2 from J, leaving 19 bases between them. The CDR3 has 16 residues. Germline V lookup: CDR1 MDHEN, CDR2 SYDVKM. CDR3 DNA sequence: TGTGCCAGCAGTGGGCTGGCGGCCCCGGGACCCTACGAGCAGTACTTC. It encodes CASSGLAAPGPYEQYF.

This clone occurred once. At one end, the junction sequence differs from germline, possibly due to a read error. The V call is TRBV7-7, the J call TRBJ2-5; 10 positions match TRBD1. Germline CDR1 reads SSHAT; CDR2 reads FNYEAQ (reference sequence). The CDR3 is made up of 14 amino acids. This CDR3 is CASSPDRGPETQYF. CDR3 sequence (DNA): TGTGCTAGCAGCCCCGACAGGGGGCCCGAGACCCAGTACTTC.